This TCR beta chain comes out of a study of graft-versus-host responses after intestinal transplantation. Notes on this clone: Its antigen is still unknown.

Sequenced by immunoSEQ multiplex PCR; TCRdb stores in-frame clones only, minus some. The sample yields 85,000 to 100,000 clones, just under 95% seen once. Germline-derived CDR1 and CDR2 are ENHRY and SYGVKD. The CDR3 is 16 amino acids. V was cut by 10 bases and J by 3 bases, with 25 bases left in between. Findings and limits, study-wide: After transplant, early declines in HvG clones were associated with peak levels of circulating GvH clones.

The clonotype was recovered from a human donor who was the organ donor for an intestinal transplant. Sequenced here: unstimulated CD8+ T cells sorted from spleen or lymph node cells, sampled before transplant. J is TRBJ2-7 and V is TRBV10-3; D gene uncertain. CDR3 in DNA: TGTGCCACCCACAGTGACCGGCCTATCGACCTCTACGAGCAGTACTTC. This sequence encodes CATHSDRPIDLYEQYF.